This is a list of T cell receptor beta chains from one sample in a study of beta chain features in type 1 diabetes. Assay used: immunoSEQ multiplex PCR; TCRdb lists only in-frame clones, some missing. Here the sample spans over 120,000 clones, 8% to 13% being singletons. The sample comprised naive CD4+ T cells from blood. Receptor source: a man between 18 and 35 years old in good health. CDR3s include the opening cysteine and the closing phenylalanine or tryptophan. The D gene is left open where the match is weak. The listing skips clone size in some rows; elsewhere it reads once, few, many or a size class.

>TRBJ1-1|13|-|-|TRBV2
TGTGCCAGCTCACATGACAGACACACTGAAGCTTTCTTT
CASSHDRHTEAFF
>TRBJ2-5|14|few|-|TRBV6-6
TGTGCCAGCAGTAGACAGCGATACCAAGAGACCCAGTACTTC
CASSRQRYQETQYF
>TRBJ2-1|15|-|TRBD2|TRBV5-4
TGTGCCAGCAGCTTGTCTAGCGGGGGGTTGAATGAGCAGTTCTTC
CASSLSSGGLNEQFF
>TRBJ2-7|14|-|TRBD1|TRBV7-3
TGTGCCAGCAGCCCCGGGACAGTTAACTCCGAGCAGTACTTC
CASSPGTVNSEQYF
>TRBJ1-4|13|-|-|TRBV6-5
TGTGCCAGCAGTTCCGGGTATAATGAAAAACTGTTTTTT
CASSSGYNEKLFF
>TRBJ2-3|15|-|-|TRBV30
TGTGCCCGGAGTGTGGGACATCCTAGCACAGATACGCAGTATTTT
CARSVGHPSTDTQYF
>TRBJ2-7|15|-|-|TRBV5-1
TGCGCCAGCCGACCTACAGGGATCATGGAATACGAGCAGTACTTC
CASRPTGIMEYEQYF
>TRBJ1-2|15|-|-|TRBV27
TGTGCCAGCAAAACAAGGGGACAAGCTAACTATGGCTACACCTTC
CASKTRGQANYGYTF
>TRBJ1-1|14|few|-|TRBV5-4
TGTGCCAGCAGCCCGGGACTGTCGAACACTGAAGCTTTCTTT
CASSPGLSNTEAFF
>TRBJ2-1|14|many|-|TRBV9
TGTGCCAGCAGCGTAGGAGGGAGCGACAATGAGCAGTTCTTC
CASSVGGSDNEQFF
>TRBJ2-7|19|-|TRBD2|TRBV10-3
TGTGCCATCAGTGAGTCGACTCGGCTAGCGGGGGGCTACTCCTACGAGCAGTACTTC
CAISESTRLAGGYSYEQYF
>TRBJ1-3|13|-|-|TRBV25-1
TGTGCCAGCGGACAGAACTCTGGAAACACCATATATTTT
CASGQNSGNTIYF
>TRBJ2-1|16|few|TRBD2|TRBV4-2
TGTGCCAGCAGGCATTCGACTAGCGGGGGGGGCAATGAGCAGTTCTTC
CASRHSTSGGGNEQFF
>TRBJ2-4|11|-|-|TRBV7-2
TGTGCCAGCAGCCTTAAAAACATTCAGTACTTC
CASSLKNIQYF
>TRBJ2-3|18|-|TRBD2|TRBV10-3
TGTGCCATCAGTGAGTCGGGTGCTAGCGGGGCTAGCACAGATACGCAGTATTTT
CAISESGASGASTDTQYF
>TRBJ2-7|11|-|-|TRBV6-5
TGTGCCAGCAGTTATCTCGGGGACACGCACTTC
CASSYLGDTHF
>TRBJ2-5|14|few|-|TRBV27
TGTGCCAGCAGTTTATCGATGGAGGGGCGGATCCAGTACTTC
CASSLSMEGRIQYF
>TRBJ1-4|14|few|-|TRBV28
TGTGCCAGCAGTTTTGGCCAGGGTCGGGAAAAACTGTTTTTT
CASSFGQGREKLFF
>TRBJ2-7|16|few|TRBD2|TRBV7-2
TGTGCCAGCAGCTTAGGAGTAAGCGGGGTGATCTACGAGCAGTACTTC
CASSLGVSGVIYEQYF
>TRBJ1-4|15|-|-|TRBV19
TGTGCCAGTAGGGCAGGGACTGCAACTAATGAAAAACTGTTTTTT
CASRAGTATNEKLFF
>TRBJ1-1|14|-|-|TRBV5-1
TGCGCCAGCAGCTTGGACATCAGGAACACTGAAGCTTTCTTT
CASSLDIRNTEAFF